This T cell receptor (beta chain) was recorded in a study of blood T cell repertoires in COVID-19. V was trimmed by 5 bases and J by 7 bases, leaving 18 bases between them. The CDR3 length is 14 residues. Germline V gene sequence: CDR1 SGHTA, CDR2 FQGTGA. The method was immunoSEQ multiplex PCR; TCRdb's version includes in-frame clones alone and lacks a portion of them. The data contain approximately 65,000 clones, 80% to 90% of them singletons. The sequencing input was peripheral blood. The receptor was isolated from a man in his forties with acute or convalescent COVID-19. This chain connects TRBV7-3 to TRBJ2-7; the D gene is possibly TRBD2 (6 bases). CDR3 sequence reads: CASSTRGRTSEQYF. The CDR3 DNA sequence: TGTGCCAGCAGCACCCGGGGGAGGACTTCTGAGCAGTACTTC. Full variable domain (missing parts from reference TRBV7-3 and TRBJ2-7): GAGVSQTPSNKVTEKGKYVELRCDPISGHTALYWYRQSLGQGPEFLIYFQGTGAADDSGLPNDRFFAVRPEGSVSTLKIQRTERGDSAVYLCASSTRGRTSEQYFGPGTRLTVT.